The 18 T cell receptor beta chains listed next were all sequenced from one sample in a study of technical replicates of blood from several donors. Only in-frame clones appear in the TCRdb table, and some are missing; sequencing was by immunoSEQ multiplex PCR. The table shows approximately 41,000 clones, with around 96% occurring only once. Material: T cells isolated from PBMCs. The origin of the receptors is a human donor in good health.

The J gene is TRBJ1-1, the V gene TRBV19; D gene ambiguous. The V gene lost 7 bases and the J gene lost 0 bases, with 18 bases spanning the gap. The CDR3 loop spans 16 amino acids. Germline assignment: CDR1 LNHDA and CDR2 SQIVND (reference sequence). The CDR3 bases are TGTGCCAGTAAACTTGGAGAGGGCGTCATGAACACTGAAGCTTTCTTT. It is translated as CASKLGEGVMNTEAFF.

The chain couples TRBV6-1 to TRBJ1-4; 8 positions agree with TRBD1. The CDR3 has 15 amino acids. V dropped 6 bases and J dropped 4; count of bases not matched to a gene: 7. Germline loops: CDR1 MNHNS, CDR2 SASEGT. As DNA, the CDR3 is TGTGCCAGCAGCCCACCGGGACAGGTTAATGAAAAACTGTTTTTT. This translates into CASSPPGQVNEKLFF.

The V call is TRBV29-1, the J call TRBJ2-1; D might be TRBD2 (6 bases). CDR1 and CDR2 (germline): SQVTM, ANQGSEA. Trimming stripped 1 base from V and 7 bases from J, with 14 bases between. The CDR3 has 14 residues. CDR3 sequence reads: CSVEVPGSLNEQFF. The CDR3 coding sequence is TGCAGCGTTGAAGTACCCGGGAGTCTAAATGAGCAGTTCTTC.

The chain links TRBV5-1 to TRBJ1-1; 7 bases are a match to TRBD1. The CDR3 has 15 amino acids. V gave up 4 bases and J gave up 5 bases; unmatched junction bases: 11. Germline CDR1 SGHRS, CDR2 YFSETQ. This CDR3 is CASSRLGGGRTEAFF. The DNA of the CDR3 is TGCGCCAGCAGCCGCTTAGGGGGCGGAAGGACTGAAGCTTTCTTT.

The chain joins TRBV28 to TRBJ2-5; 7 bases fit TRBD2. Germline V gene sequence: CDR1 MDHEN, CDR2 SYDVKM. The V and J ends lost 3 bases and 4 bases, in that order; junction bases with no gene match: 8. This CDR3 is built from 15 residues. In DNA, the CDR3 is TGTGCCAGCAGTTTGCAGCGGGACGGACCAGAGACCCAGTACTTC. Protein: CASSLQRDGPETQYF.

This chain uses TRBV5-4 with TRBJ1-3; 7 bases are a match to TRBD1. This CDR3 comprises 15 residues. Germline loops: CDR1 SGHNT, CDR2 YYREEE (reference sequence). With V trimmed by 4 bases and J by 6 bases, 10 bases remained unmatched. The CDR3 reads CASSRPTGSENTIYF. The CDR3 DNA is TGTGCCAGCAGCAGACCGACAGGGTCAGAAAACACCATATATTTT.

CDR3 loop: CASSVVLQNTGELFF. In nucleotides, the CDR3 is TGTGCCAGCAGCGTAGTTTTACAGAACACCGGGGAGCTGTTTTTT. This chain uses TRBV9 with TRBJ2-2; no reliable D call. The CDR3 is 15 residues long. Trimming cost V 0 bases and J 1 base, with 7 bases left between them. Germline CDR1 reads SGDLS; CDR2 reads YYNGEE.

The chain employs TRBV5-1 and TRBJ2-7; possible D gene TRBD1, 5 bases. Trimming took 4 bases from V and 3 from J, leaving 17 bases between them. Germline V gene data show CDR1 as SGHRS and CDR2 as YFSETQ. The CDR3 has 15 residues. Written as DNA, the CDR3 is TGCGCCAGCAGCCCCTACGCTACAGGAGTCTACGAGCAGTACTTC. Translating it yields CASSPYATGVYEQYF.

V and J are TRBV6-1 and TRBJ2-1; no clear D. CDR1 and CDR2 (germline): MNHNS, SASEGT. There are 11 residues in the CDR3. V lost 7 bases and J lost 7, with 8 bases in between. CDR3 amino acids: CASTDRNEQFF. The CDR3 bases are TGTGCCAGCACTGACCGTAATGAGCAGTTCTTC.

The rearrangement uses TRBV6-5 and TRBJ2-7; D may be TRBD2 (6 bases). The CDR3 extends over 16 amino acids. In germline, CDR1 is MNHEY, CDR2 SVGAGI. V dropped 2 bases and J dropped 0 bases, with 14 bases sitting between them. This chain's CDR3 is CASSYPPTSSSYEQYF. Written as DNA, the CDR3 is TGTGCCAGCAGTTACCCCCCGACTAGTAGCTCCTACGAGCAGTACTTC.

The rearrangement joins TRBV6-5 to TRBJ2-7; 9 nucleotides match TRBD2. This CDR3 has 15 residues. Germline CDR1 reads MNHEY; CDR2 reads SVGAGI. Losses at the gene ends were 3 bases for V and 3 bases for J; bases not matched to a gene: 6. The chain's CDR3 is CASSYAPSGIYEQYF. The DNA of the CDR3 is TGTGCCAGCAGTTATGCACCTAGCGGGATCTACGAGCAGTACTTC.

The CDR3 DNA reads as TGCGCCAGCAGCAACGGAGTTCTTAACTATGGCTACACCTTC. It encodes CASSNGVLNYGYTF. V gene TRBV10-1 combines with J gene TRBJ1-2; D call uncertain. V lost 6 bases to trimming and J lost 1 base, with 12 bases between them. Per germline, CDR1 WNHNN and CDR2 SYGVQD (reference sequence). The CDR3 runs 14 residues.

The chain has TRBV6-5 and TRBJ1-1; D uncertain. Looked up from germline, CDR1 is MNHEY and CDR2 is SVGAGI. The CDR3 is made up of 13 amino acids. V lost 2 bases and J lost 4, with 8 bases in between. The CDR3 sequence is CASSYGQVTEAFF. Written as DNA, the CDR3 is TGTGCCAGCAGTTACGGGCAGGTCACTGAAGCTTTCTTT.

This clone was observed once. The V call is TRBV7-9, the J call TRBJ2-5; TRBD2 matches 16 bases. Unmatched junction bases numbered 4, after V lost 6 bases and J lost 0 bases. Germline V gene lookup returns CDR1 SEHNR and CDR2 FQNEAQ (reference sequence). This CDR3 comprises 17 residues. The CDR3 sequence is CASSTGLAGGYQETQYF. The CDR3 coding sequence is TGTGCCAGCAGTACGGGACTAGCGGGAGGGTACCAAGAGACCCAGTACTTC.

The chain uses TRBV7-5 and TRBJ2-3; TRBD1, the table's D call, lacks a check against the DNA. TRBV7-5 corresponds to a pseudogene. The CDR3 covers 14 residues. In nucleotides, the CDR3 is TGTGCCAGAAGCTTATTCCAGGGCGCAGATACGCAGTATTTT. Protein: CARSLFQGADTQYF.

The chain recombines TRBV28 with TRBJ2-7, with 8 bases lining up with TRBD1. Germline trimming cut 8 bases from V and 2 bases from J; bases unmatched to any gene: 2. The CDR3 consists of 12 residues. In germline, CDR1 is MDHEN, CDR2 SYDVKM. The CDR3 region has the DNA TGTGCCAGCGGGACAGGTACCTACGAGCAGTACTTC. Amino acid sequence: CASGTGTYEQYF.

V and J are TRBV15 and TRBJ1-1; maybe TRBD1 (6 bases). Germline CDR1 and CDR2: LNHNV and YYDKDF (reference sequence). The length of the CDR3 is 16 residues. The V end lost 2 bases, the J end lost 1 base, and 14 bases lay between the germline ends. The CDR3 sequence is CATSRRVAGANTEAFF. The CDR3 DNA follows: TGTGCCACCAGCAGAAGAGTGGCGGGGGCGAACACTGAAGCTTTCTTT. Together with reference TRBV15 and TRBJ1-1, the CDR3 gives the full variable domain: DAMVIQNPRYQVTQFGKPVTLSCSQTLNHNVMYWYQQKSSQAPKLLFHYYDKDFNNEADTPDNFQSRRPNTSFCFLDIRSPGLGDTAMYLCATSRRVAGANTEAFFGQGTRLTVV.

The chain uses TRBV25-1 and TRBJ2-2; D gene ambiguous. CDR3 length equals 13 residues. Germline V gene lookup returns CDR1 MGHDK and CDR2 SYGVNS. The V end lost 3 bases, the J end lost 5 bases, and 7 bases lay between the germline ends. Here the CDR3 reads CASSDLSTGELFF. The CDR3 nucleotides are TGTGCCAGCAGTGACCTATCGACCGGGGAGCTGTTTTTT.